The sequence of this TCR beta chain was determined in a study of T cells in Graves' hyperthyroidism and ophthalmopathy. Deletions cut 0 bases from V and 6 bases from J, with 11 bases between. The germline gives CDR1 MGHRA, CDR2 YSYEKL. This CDR3 is built from 15 residues. There were TCR beta CDR3 regions amplified from RNA transcripts. Researchers ran a first-round RT-PCR on the TCR CDR3 using the HTBI primer set. TCRdb reanalysed the multiplex PCR reads using MiXCR and keeps one entry per CDR3 protein. The data contain 700,000 or so distinct CDR3 sequences, less than 20% of them singletons. The rearrangement links TRBV4-1 to TRBJ2-2; D perhaps matches TRBD2 (6 bases). This sequence originates from a man younger than 35 with Graves' hyperthyroidism. Sequenced sample: blood. CDR3 in DNA: TGCGCCAGCAGCCAAGATGGCGGAGGGCCCGGGGAGCTGTTTTTT. This translates into CASSQDGGGPGELFF.